This TCR beta chain was recovered during a study of OX40 agonist ivuxolimab in advanced cancers. Study summary: From about 23 to 85 years was the age range, with a mean of around 57 years, and over 70% were male.

Study-wide results and limits: Still undetermined is the antigen specificity of the expanded peripheral T cells.

Germline assignment: CDR1 MNHEY and CDR2 SVGAGI. Between the trimmed V and J ends, which lost 2 bases and 4 bases, there was a span of 11 bases. The CDR3 runs 14 residues. The assay was immunoSEQ multiplex PCR, and TCRdb's table has in-frame clones only and misses some. The sample yields more than 25,000 clones, roughly 91% seen once. On this clone: As yet, its antigen is unknown.

Sampled blood was obtained at baseline, cycle 4 day 1, and cycle 7 day 1. The source material was CD4+ or CD8+ T cells sorted from blood, sampled in a trial of the OX40 agonist ivuxolimab. This chain uses TRBV6-5 with TRBJ1-2; weak D call: TRBD1 (5 bases). The receptor was isolated from an adult with an advanced solid tumor such as melanoma, head and neck, liver or kidney cancer. The CDR3 nucleotides read TGTGCCAGCAGTTACACCGGGACGTCCTATGGCTACACCTTC. This translates into CASSYTGTSYGYTF.